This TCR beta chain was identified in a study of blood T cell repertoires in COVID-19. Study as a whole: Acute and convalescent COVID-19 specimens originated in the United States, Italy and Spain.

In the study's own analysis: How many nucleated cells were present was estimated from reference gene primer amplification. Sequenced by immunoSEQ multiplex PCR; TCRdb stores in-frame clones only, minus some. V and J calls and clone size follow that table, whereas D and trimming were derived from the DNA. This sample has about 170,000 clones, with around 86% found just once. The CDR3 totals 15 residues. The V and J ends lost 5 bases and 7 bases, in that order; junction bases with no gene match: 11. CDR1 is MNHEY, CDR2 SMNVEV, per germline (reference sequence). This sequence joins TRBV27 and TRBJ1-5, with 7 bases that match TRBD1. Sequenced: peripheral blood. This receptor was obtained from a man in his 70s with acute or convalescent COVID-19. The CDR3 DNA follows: TGTGCCAGCAGTCAAGAATCGGGACAGAGGCAGCCCCAGCATTTT. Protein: CASSQESGQRQPQHF.